Each of the 26 T cell receptor beta chains below was sequenced from the same sample in a study of vaccination and CD4 T cells after COVID-19. Treatment defined: roughly 11-day PBMC culture with coronavirus spike peptide pools or control peptides (ViraFEST assay). Their recognized antigens are unknown. Sequence data for DNA of cultured CD4+ T cells were generated by the Oncomine TCR Beta short-read assay. TCRdb processed the PCR reads anew with MiXCR; each CDR3 protein has one entry. The sample yields fewer than 25,000 distinct CDR3 sequences, approximately 50% seen once. Sequenced input: CD4+ T cells from blood, cultured in vitro. The receptors here all came from a human donor who had recovered from COVID-19.

This clonotype was recorded a few times. The chain is built from TRBV5-1 and TRBJ1-2, with a weak D call TRBD1 (5 bases). Trimming pared 5 bases from V and 7 bases from J, leaving 12 bases between. This CDR3 is built from 12 residues. Germline V lookup: CDR1 SGHRS, CDR2 YFSETQ. The CDR3 spells CASRGLETGYTF. In DNA form, the CDR3 reads TGCGCCAGCAGGGGGCTCGAGACTGGCTACACCTTC. Full variable domain (remainder filled in from reference TRBV5-1 and TRBJ1-2): KAGVTQTPRYLIKTRGQQVTLSCSPISGHRSVSWYQQTPGQGLQFLFEYFSETQRNKGNFPGRFSGRQFSNSRSEMNVSTLELGDSALYLCASRGLETGYTFGSGTRLTVV.

This chain connects TRBV7-9 to TRBJ1-1; D is unresolved. V gave up 5 bases and J gave up 0 bases, with 10 bases separating them. The CDR3 runs to 14 residues. Germline V CDR1 and CDR2: SEHNR, FQNEAQ (reference sequence). CDR3 region: CASSPSGLNTEAFF. In DNA, the CDR3 is TGTGCCAGCAGCCCTTCGGGCCTGAACACTGAAGCTTTCTTT.

The rearrangement joins TRBV9 to TRBJ2-3, with 8 bases fitting TRBD2. Germline values: CDR1 SGDLS, CDR2 YYNGEE. J was trimmed by 3 bases and V by 0 bases; bases with no gene match: 6. The CDR3 is 16 residues long. As DNA, the CDR3 is TGTGCCAGCAGCGTAGGCCTAGCGGGTGGGACAGATACGCAGTATTTT. Amino acid sequence: CASSVGLAGGTDTQYF.

The V gene is TRBV12-5, the J gene TRBJ2-7; 8 bases align to TRBD2. The CDR3 contains 14 residues. Germline trimming cut 5 bases from V and 7 bases from J; bases unmatched to any gene: 10. CDR1 LGHNT and CDR2 FRNRAP come from the germline V gene. The CDR3: CASGASGSWGEQYF. The DNA for the CDR3 is TGTGCTAGTGGTGCCAGCGGGAGCTGGGGGGAGCAGTACTTC.

This clonotype has a single count. This sequence joins TRBV28 and TRBJ2-5, with 13 nucleotides matching TRBD2. After removal of 8 bases from V and 5 bases from J, the junction contained 11 bases not matched to a gene. This CDR3 is 16 amino acids long. Germline loops: CDR1 MDHEN, CDR2 SYDVKM. In DNA form, the CDR3 reads TGTGCCAGCGGACTAGCGGGAGAGGGGGCGCGGGAGACCCAGTACTTC. It is translated as CASGLAGEGARETQYF. Using reference TRBV28 and TRBJ2-5 for the parts outside the CDR3, the full variable domain is DVKVTQSSRYLVKRTGEKVFLECVQDMDHENMFWYRQDPGLGLRLIYFSYDVKMKEKGDIPEGYSVSREKKERFSLILESASTNQTSMYLCASGLAGEGARETQYFGPGTRLLVL.

CDR3 DNA sequence: TGTGCCAGTAGTATGCGTCAAGGGCCTGGCAATCAGCCCCAGCATTTT. Its translation: CASSMRQGPGNQPQHF. The chain links TRBV19 to TRBJ1-5; D unclear. CDR1 LNHDA and CDR2 SQIVND come from the germline V gene (reference sequence). This CDR3 contains 16 residues. The ends were cut back, 3 bases at V and 2 bases at J, with 14 bases in the middle.

This clonotype has a handful of counts. The rearrangement joins TRBV30 to TRBJ2-1; D gene ambiguous. The CDR3 contains 15 residues. Germline V gives CDR1 GTSNPN, CDR2 SVGIG (reference sequence). V was cut by 0 bases and J by 2 bases, with 11 bases left in between. Written as DNA, the CDR3 is TGTGCCTGGAGTGTATTACCCCCTACCTACAATGAGCAGTTCTTC. This codes for CAWSVLPPTYNEQFF. Combining the CDR3 with reference TRBV30 and TRBJ2-1 gives the whole variable domain SQTIHQWPATLVQPVGSPLSLECTVEGTSNPNLYWYRQAAGRGLQLLFYSVGIGQISSEVPQNLSASRPQDRQFILSSKKLLLSDSGFYLCAWSVLPPTYNEQFFGPGTRLTVL.

V and J are TRBV6-1 and TRBJ1-1; maybe TRBD1 (6 bases). The CDR3 loop spans 13 amino acids. V lost 5 bases and J lost 1, with 8 bases in between. From germline, CDR1 is MNHNS and CDR2 SASEGT. DNA for the CDR3: TGTGCCAGCAGTCGCAGGGGGAACACTGAAGCTTTCTTT. As protein: CASSRRGNTEAFF.

This chain connects TRBV11-3 to TRBJ1-6; D ambiguous. The V end lost 5 bases, the J end lost 7 bases, and 12 bases lay between the germline ends. Looked up from germline, CDR1 is SGHNT and CDR2 is YENEEA. CDR3 length: 14 residues. CDR3 protein: CASSEGPGNSPLHF. CDR3 nucleotides: TGTGCCAGCAGCGAAGGGCCAGGAAATTCACCCCTCCACTTT.

This clonotype was observed a few times. This chain links TRBV12-3 or TRBV12-4 with TRBJ2-7, with D perhaps TRBD1 or TRBD2 (5 bases each). The CDR3 has 14 residues. V lost 6 bases and J 4 bases, leaving 16 bases between the germline ends. The CDR3 nucleotides are TGTGCCAGCAGCACCGGGACCGATTTGTACGAGCAGTACTTC. It specifies CASSTGTDLYEQYF.

The chain employs TRBV2 and TRBJ2-7, with TRBD1 identical over 10 bases. From germline, CDR1 is SNHLY and CDR2 FYNNEI. CDR3 size: 14 residues. Unmatched junction bases numbered 4, after V lost 7 bases and J lost 1 base. This CDR3 is CASMPGQGSYEQYF. The CDR3 coding sequence is TGTGCCAGCATGCCGGGACAGGGGTCCTACGAGCAGTACTTC.

The chain has TRBV6-1 and TRBJ2-5; D could derive from TRBD1 or TRBD2 (5 bases each). V was pared by 0 bases and J by 2 bases, with 13 bases between. CDR1 is MNHNS and CDR2 is SASEGT in the germline V gene. This CDR3 has 16 residues. As DNA, the CDR3 is TGTGCCAGCAGTGAAGCGAGGGGCAGTATACAAGAGACCCAGTACTTC. As protein: CASSEARGSIQETQYF.

Details on this clonotype: Sequence at one end of the junction differs from germline and may be a read error. The chain has TRBV7-6 and TRBJ1-2; unclear D gene. Germline V gene data show CDR1 as SGHVS and CDR2 as FNYEAQ. This CDR3 comprises 12 residues. In DNA form, the CDR3 reads TGTGCCAGCAGCTTTATTCGGACCAAGCCAGTCTTC. Amino acid sequence: CASSFIRTKPVF.

Only a few counts were recorded for this clonotype. This chain uses TRBV15 with TRBJ1-1; a possible D gene is TRBD1 (5 bases). Germline V lookup: CDR1 LNHNV, CDR2 YYDKDF (reference sequence). The CDR3 is 16 amino acids. Trimming pared 1 base from V and 10 bases from J, leaving 22 bases between. The CDR3 region has the DNA TGTGCCACCAGCAGAGGCCCTCTAAGACAGTCCGATGGAGCTTTCTTT. Protein product: CATSRGPLRQSDGAFF.

CDR3 sequence reads: CASSPGGPRNYGYTF. The CDR3 DNA reads TGCGCCAGCAGCCCAGGAGGGCCCCGTAACTATGGCTACACCTTC. The rearrangement joins TRBV5-1 to TRBJ1-2; D is ambiguous. Trimming stripped 4 bases from V and 1 base from J, with 14 bases between. This CDR3 contains 15 residues. The germline V gene encodes CDR1 SGHRS and CDR2 YFSETQ.

This clonotype turned up a few times. The rearrangement joins TRBV30 to TRBJ2-5; TRBD2 is a possible D gene (6 bases). The CDR3 is 13 amino acids. The germline CDR1 and CDR2 sequences are GTSNPN and SVGIG (reference sequence). Trimming stripped 3 bases from V and 0 bases from J, with 8 bases between. CDR3 amino acids: CAWSREYQETQYF. CDR3 bases: TGTGCCTGGAGCCGGGAGTACCAAGAGACCCAGTACTTC.

The gene calls are TRBV18 and TRBJ1-2; weak D call: TRBD1 (5 bases). CDR3 length: 14 residues. The germline V gene encodes CDR1 KGHSH and CDR2 LQKENI. Trimming removed 6 bases from V and 2 bases from J, with 13 bases in between. CDR3 sequence: CASSTDSTNYGYTF. In DNA, the CDR3 is TGTGCCAGCTCGACCGACAGTACCAACTATGGCTACACCTTC.

This clonotype was picked up a small number of times. V is TRBV20-1 and J is TRBJ1-1; TRBD1 agrees at 8 bases. The CDR3 covers 12 residues. V dropped 6 bases and J dropped 4; count of bases not matched to a gene: 4. Germline V lookup: CDR1 DFQATT, CDR2 SNEGSKA (reference sequence). In DNA form, the CDR3 reads TGCAGTGCCACCGACAGGGGCACTGAAGCTTTCTTT. As protein: CSATDRGTEAFF.

The J gene is TRBJ2-1, the V gene TRBV6-1, with D possibly matching TRBD2 (6 bases). This CDR3 has 13 residues. The V and J ends lost 8 bases and 7 bases respectively, with 15 bases between them. In germline, CDR1 is MNHNS, CDR2 SASEGT. The CDR3 spells CASVTAGGNEQFF. The CDR3 coding sequence is TGTGCCAGCGTAACAGCCGGGGGTAATGAGCAGTTCTTC.

In its sample, this clonotype was seen a few times. The rearrangement links TRBV10-3 to TRBJ1-3; no clear D. The CDR3 totals 15 residues. Germline V gene lookup returns CDR1 ENHRY and CDR2 SYGVKD. V dropped 8 bases and J dropped 0 bases, with 14 bases sitting between them. This chain's CDR3 is CAIRPGVNSGNTIYF. In DNA form, the CDR3 reads TGTGCCATCCGTCCCGGGGTGAACTCTGGAAACACCATATATTTT.

This clonotype was seen only a few times. The chain uses TRBV7-2 and TRBJ2-5; D not resolved. Germline lookup yields CDR1 SGHTA and CDR2 FQGNSA. V was clipped by 0 bases and J by 4 bases, with 6 bases between them. The CDR3 is made up of 13 amino acids. The CDR3 nucleotides are TGTGCCAGCAGCTTAGCCTGGGGAGAGACCCAGTACTTC. This gives the protein CASSLAWGETQYF.

This chain connects TRBV24-1 to TRBJ2-3; TRBD1 might be the D (6 bases). V lost 3 bases, J lost 0 bases, and 12 bases lay in between. This CDR3 contains 16 residues. The germline V gene encodes CDR1 KGHDR and CDR2 SFDVKD. CDR3 region: CATSDVRGGSTDTQYF. In DNA, the CDR3 is TGTGCCACCAGTGATGTCAGGGGTGGGAGCACAGATACGCAGTATTTT.

The table lists this clonotype with a few counts. This chain uses TRBV24-1 with TRBJ2-1; a weak D match, TRBD2 (6 bases). Between the trimmed V and J ends, which lost 5 bases and 10 bases, there was a span of 14 bases. Germline loops: CDR1 KGHDR, CDR2 SFDVKD. CDR3 length: 13 residues. CDR3 sequence: CATSAGGRFEQFF. The DNA for the CDR3 is TGTGCCACCAGTGCCGGAGGGAGATTCGAGCAGTTCTTC.

This clonotype was seen only a few times. This chain joins TRBV7-9 and TRBJ1-2; weak D call: TRBD1 (5 bases). With 2 bases removed from V and 7 bases from J, the gap between germline ends came to 14 bases. Germline V gives CDR1 SEHNR, CDR2 FQNEAQ (reference sequence). This CDR3 contains 14 residues. Written as DNA, the CDR3 is TGTGCCAGCAGCTTAATGGGTGCAGGGAGTGGCTACACCTTC. Translation gives CASSLMGAGSGYTF.

CDR3 residues: CASTGGTGSSSEQFF. CDR3 sequence (DNA): TGTGCCAGCACAGGCGGGACAGGGTCATCCAGTGAGCAGTTCTTC. This sequence joins TRBV2 and TRBJ2-1, with TRBD1 identical over 9 bases. CDR3 length: 15 amino acids. CDR1 and CDR2 from the germline V gene are SNHLY and FYNNEI. With 7 bases clipped from V and 9 bases from J, the junction kept 13 bases outside the gene matches. The variable domain in full, with the rest retrieved from reference TRBV2 and TRBJ2-1, is EPEVTQTPSHQVTQMGQEVILRCVPISNHLYFYWYRQILGQKVEFLVSFYNNEISEKSEIFDDQFSVERPDGSNFTLKIRSTKLEDSAMYFCASTGGTGSSSEQFFGPGTRLTVL.

This clonotype was recorded a few times. CDR3 sequence: CSARDGWETQYF. The CDR3, as DNA: TGCAGTGCTAGAGATGGTTGGGAGACCCAGTACTTC. The chain has TRBV20-1 and TRBJ2-5, with no clear D. V was pared by 0 bases and J by 5 bases, with 7 bases between. The CDR3 consists of 12 residues. CDR1 DFQATT and CDR2 SNEGSKA come from the germline V gene (reference sequence).